A single sample is the source of the 17 T cell receptor beta chains below, sequenced in a study of blood T cell repertoires in COVID-19. The data were produced by immunoSEQ multiplex PCR, yet TCRdb's version contains in-frame clones alone and is incomplete. The sample has about 330,000 clones, over 75% seen once. Sequenced input: PBMCs or T cells enriched from blood (not recorded which). The source is a man under 40 who had recovered from COVID-19.

V usage is TRBV5-4 and J usage is TRBJ1-5; D possibly corresponds to TRBD1 (5 bases). The germline V gene encodes CDR1 SGHNT and CDR2 YYREEE (reference sequence). Trimming removed 0 bases at V and 5 bases at J, with 15 bases between. The CDR3 contains 16 residues. The CDR3 reads CASSLVDSSNDQPQHF. CDR3 nucleotide sequence: TGTGCCAGCAGCTTGGTAGACAGCTCGAATGATCAGCCCCAGCATTTT.

The gene calls are TRBV20-1 and TRBJ2-3; D might be TRBD2 (6 bases). V shed 3 bases and J shed 2 bases, with 15 bases lying between them. The CDR3 loop spans 15 amino acids. Germline lookup yields CDR1 DFQATT and CDR2 SNEGSKA (reference sequence). The CDR3 here is CSASPARGYTDTQYF. In DNA form, the CDR3 reads TGCAGTGCTAGTCCCGCCCGGGGGTACACAGATACGCAGTATTTT.

The chain combines TRBV2 with TRBJ2-7, with D maybe TRBD2 (5 bases). Germline values: CDR1 SNHLY, CDR2 FYNNEI. CDR3 length: 14 amino acids. Trimming pared 5 bases from V and 2 bases from J, leaving 13 bases between. DNA of the CDR3: TGTGCCAGCAGTCCCGGGGTGCCTGCCTACGAGCAGTACTTC. Protein: CASSPGVPAYEQYF.

This chain links TRBV7-9 with TRBJ2-5; 8 nucleotides line up with TRBD1. The CDR3 covers 16 residues. Germline V CDR1 and CDR2: SEHNR, FQNEAQ (reference sequence). V was pared by 8 bases and J by 1 base, with 12 bases of the junction left unmatched. The CDR3 protein is CASRSSQGALQETQYF. The DNA of the CDR3 is TGTGCCAGCCGCTCATCCCAGGGGGCGCTCCAAGAGACCCAGTACTTC.

This clone was detected only a few times. J is TRBJ1-2 and V is TRBV28; TRBD1 matches 8 bases. The CDR3 is 14 amino acids. CDR1 is MDHEN, CDR2 SYDVKM, per germline. J lost 4 bases, V lost 5 bases, and 6 bases had no gene match. CDR3 region: CASSIRGLLYGYTF. The DNA for the CDR3 is TGTGCCAGCAGTATCAGGGGGCTGCTCTATGGCTACACCTTC.

The J gene is TRBJ2-5, the V gene TRBV5-4; TRBD2 is a possible D gene (7 bases). Trimming stripped 4 bases from V and 2 bases from J, with 15 bases between. There are 15 residues in the CDR3. Germline V CDR1 and CDR2: SGHNT, YYREEE (reference sequence). CDR3 coding DNA: TGTGCCAGCAGCCCTTCGGGGGGCCGACAAGAGACCCAGTACTTC. It specifies CASSPSGGRQETQYF.

This clone was seen once. V is TRBV2 and J is TRBJ2-1, with 7 bases fitting TRBD2. Germline CDR1 SNHLY, CDR2 FYNNEI. The trim removed 2 bases at V and 4 bases at J, leaving 8 bases unmatched. The CDR3 loop spans 16 amino acids. The CDR3 here is CASSELASGLYNEQFF. CDR3 bases: TGTGCCAGCAGTGAACTCGCTAGCGGACTATACAATGAGCAGTTCTTC. The full variable domain, its missing parts supplied by reference TRBV2 and TRBJ2-1, is EPEVTQTPSHQVTQMGQEVILRCVPISNHLYFYWYRQILGQKVEFLVSFYNNEISEKSEIFDDQFSVERPDGSNFTLKIRSTKLEDSAMYFCASSELASGLYNEQFFGPGTRLTVL.

The CDR3 DNA is TGTGCCAGCTCCCTCGGGACAGGGGGCTCGGGCGGCGAAAAACTGTTTTTT. Translation: CASSLGTGGSGGEKLFF. The V gene is TRBV18, the J gene TRBJ1-4; 12 nucleotides match TRBD1. This CDR3 has 17 amino acids. The ends lost 6 bases at V and 8 bases at J; junction bases unmatched: 13. Germline V gene sequence: CDR1 KGHSH, CDR2 LQKENI. The whole variable domain, remainder taken from reference TRBV18 and TRBJ1-4, is NAGVMQNPRHLVRRRGQEARLRCSPMKGHSHVYWYRQLPEEGLKFMVYLQKENIIDESGMPKERFSAEFPKEGPSILRIQQVVRGDSAAYFCASSLGTGGSGGEKLFFGSGTQLSVL.

The chain recombines TRBV6-4 with TRBJ1-2, with a possible D match to TRBD1 (6 bases). CDR1 is MRHNA, CDR2 SNTAGT, per germline. Between the trimmed V and J ends, which lost 0 bases and 8 bases, there was a span of 16 bases. This CDR3 comprises 15 residues. The CDR3 loop is CASSDSPGVYDGYTF. CDR3 DNA sequence: TGTGCCAGCAGTGACTCACCAGGGGTATATGACGGCTACACCTTC.

This chain connects TRBV28 to TRBJ2-5; possible D gene TRBD1, 5 bases. V lost 2 bases to trimming and J lost 12 bases, with 10 bases between them. This CDR3 has 11 amino acids. Germline lookup yields CDR1 MDHEN and CDR2 SYDVKM. CDR3 nucleotide sequence: TGTGCCAGCAGTTTAAATGGACAAGAGTACTTC. It is translated as CASSLNGQEYF.

This clone was observed a single time. The chain recombines TRBV29-1 with TRBJ1-1; TRBD1 might be the D (6 bases). CDR3 length equals 12 residues. Trimming pared 4 bases from V and 1 base from J, leaving 7 bases between. Germline loops: CDR1 SQVTM, CDR2 ANQGSEA. CDR3 sequence reads: CSVATGNTEAFF. Written as DNA, the CDR3 is TGCAGCGTTGCGACAGGGAACACTGAAGCTTTCTTT. Together with reference TRBV29-1 and TRBJ1-1, the CDR3 gives the full variable domain: SAVISQKPSRDICQRGTSLTIQCQVDSQVTMMFWYRQQPGQSLTLIATANQGSEATYESGFVIDKFPISRPNLTFSTLTVSNMSPEDSSIYLCSVATGNTEAFFGQGTRLTVV.

The J gene is TRBJ1-1, the V gene TRBV7-9, with D unresolved. CDR3 length: 13 amino acids. The germline V gene has CDR1 SEHNR and CDR2 FQNEAQ (reference sequence). The V and J ends lost 0 bases and 7 bases respectively, with 9 bases between them. In DNA form, the CDR3 reads TGTGCCAGCAGCTTAGCCCAGGTCCTTGAAGCTTTCTTT. Its protein product is CASSLAQVLEAFF. Together with reference TRBV7-9 and TRBJ1-1, the CDR3 gives the full variable domain: DTGVSQNPRHKITKRGQNVTFRCDPISEHNRLYWYRQTLGQGPEFLTYFQNEAQLEKSRLLSDRFSAERPKGSFSTLEIQRTEQGDSAMYLCASSLAQVLEAFFGQGTRLTVV.

The V and J genes are TRBV2 and TRBJ1-2; no reliable D call. In germline, CDR1 is SNHLY, CDR2 FYNNEI. The CDR3 is made up of 12 amino acids. V shed 5 bases and J shed 4 bases, with 8 bases lying between them. The CDR3 coding sequence is TGTGCCAGCAGTCCACAGAGCTATGGCTACACCTTC. Translating it yields CASSPQSYGYTF.

The rearrangement links TRBV19 to TRBJ1-6; 8 bases are shared with TRBD1. This CDR3 is built from 15 residues. The J segment lost 8 bases and the V segment lost 6 bases, leaving 9 bases of the junction unmatched. Germline V CDR1 and CDR2: LNHDA, SQIVND (reference sequence). CDR3 residues: CASSWAGGSYSPLHF. CDR3 nucleotides: TGTGCCAGTAGCTGGGCAGGGGGCTCTTATTCACCCCTCCACTTT.

V is TRBV6-5 and J is TRBJ2-5, with a possible D match to TRBD1 (5 bases). CDR3 length equals 12 residues. The V gene lost 5 bases and the J gene lost 5 bases, with 9 bases spanning the gap. The germline V gene has CDR1 MNHEY and CDR2 SVGAGI. CDR3: CASSRTLETQYF. In nucleotides, the CDR3 is TGTGCCAGCAGTCGGACACTTGAGACCCAGTACTTC.

The V call is TRBV7-8, the J call TRBJ1-1; D is possibly TRBD1 (6 bases). The CDR3 covers 13 residues. The V end lost 5 bases, the J end lost 3 bases, and 10 bases lay between the germline ends. Germline V gene sequence: CDR1 SGHVS, CDR2 FQNEAQ. The CDR3 sequence is CASSETGYTEAFF. The CDR3 DNA follows: TGTGCCAGCAGCGAAACAGGGTACACTGAAGCTTTCTTT.

In its sample, this clone was seen once. This chain connects TRBV10-1 to TRBJ2-7; D possibly corresponds to TRBD1 (5 bases). This CDR3 has 16 residues. Germline lookup yields CDR1 WNHNN and CDR2 SYGVQD (reference sequence). V lost 3 bases to trimming and J lost 1 base, with 16 bases between them. The CDR3 sequence: CASSEEETANSYEQYF. For the CDR3, the DNA is TGCGCCAGCAGTGAAGAGGAGACAGCAAATTCCTACGAGCAGTACTTC.